These 21 T cell receptor beta chains originate from one sample sequenced in a study of blood T cell repertoires in COVID-19. Assay used: immunoSEQ multiplex PCR; TCRdb lists only in-frame clones, some missing. The sample includes 200,000 or so clones, roughly nine tenths seen only once; the top ten take 2.6%. Source material: PBMCs or T cells enriched from blood (not recorded which). Source of these receptors: a woman aged 25 to 39 who had recovered from COVID-19.

Only one count was recorded for this clone. CDR3 nucleotides: TGTGCCAGCAGCCCACAGGGGGCGGATGAAAAACTGTTTTTT. This codes for CASSPQGADEKLFF. The chain uses TRBV11-1 and TRBJ1-4, with TRBD1 matching 9 bases. Trimming took 5 bases from V and 6 from J; bases not matched to a gene: 4. The germline CDR1 and CDR2 sequences are SGHAT and FQDESV (reference sequence). The CDR3 runs 14 residues.

The CDR3 sequence: CASSLRDSGGHTDTQYF. The CDR3 nucleotides read TGTGCCAGCAGCCTAAGAGATAGCGGGGGGCACACAGATACGCAGTATTTT. The chain joins TRBV9 to TRBJ2-3; TRBD2 matches at 10 bases. This CDR3 is 17 amino acids long. Germline CDR1 SGDLS, CDR2 YYNGEE. V lost 4 bases and J lost 2; bases outside the gene matches: 10.

The gene calls are TRBV11-3 and TRBJ1-1, with TRBD1 matching 9 bases. The CDR3 consists of 12 residues. The V and J ends lost 5 bases and 9 bases, in that order; junction bases with no gene match: 4. Germline V gene sequence: CDR1 SGHNT, CDR2 YENEEA. The CDR3 is CASSLGTGKAFF. The DNA for the CDR3 is TGTGCCAGCAGCCTTGGGACAGGGAAAGCTTTCTTT.

The V gene is TRBV25-1, the J gene TRBJ1-2; no clear D gene. The CDR3 spans 11 residues. Trimming took off 10 bases at V and 6 bases at J, with 12 bases between the two ends. CDR1 is MGHDK, CDR2 SYGVNS, per germline. In nucleotides, the CDR3 is TGTGCCACCTGGACTTCGGATGGCTACACCTTC. Its translation is CATWTSDGYTF.

This sequence joins TRBV6-1 and TRBJ1-2; D gene uncertain. CDR1 and CDR2 from the germline V gene are MNHNS and SASEGT. The CDR3 is 14 residues long. V lost 3 bases and J lost 5, with 13 bases in between. The CDR3 coding sequence is TGTGCCAGCAGTGAGAACCGGGTTATATATGGCTACACCTTC. Translation: CASSENRVIYGYTF.

This clone occurred a few times. The chain recombines TRBV19 with TRBJ2-5; 12 positions agree with TRBD2. This CDR3 is built from 17 residues. Germline lookup yields CDR1 LNHDA and CDR2 SQIVND (reference sequence). The junction had 8 bases not matched to a gene; V was cut back by 1 base and J by 5 bases. Written as DNA, the CDR3 is TGTGCCAGTAGTATAGCGGCTAGCGGGGGGGCCCGGGAGACCCAGTACTTC. Protein sequence: CASSIAASGGARETQYF.

The gene calls are TRBV7-5 and TRBJ1-2. TRBV7-5 is tagged as a pseudogene. CDR3 length: 19 amino acids. CDR3 bases: TGTGTCAGAAGCTTTCACCCTGTCCGAAGGCTAGCACTTAACTATGGCTACACCTTC. This sequence encodes CVRSFHPVRRLALNYGYTF.

CDR3 nucleotides: TGTGCCAGCAGCCACCAGGTGGCCAGCAATCAGCCCCAGCATTTT. This translates into CASSHQVASNQPQHF. This chain connects TRBV6-2 or TRBV6-3 to TRBJ1-5; no definite D call. The germline V and J ends were trimmed by 6 bases and 1 base, with 13 bases remaining between them. Germline V gives CDR1 MNHEY, CDR2 SVGEGT. CDR3 size: 15 residues.

The V call is TRBV6-2 or TRBV6-3, the J call TRBJ1-2, with 12 positions matching TRBD1. This CDR3 contains 14 residues. Germline V gene data show CDR1 as MNHEY and CDR2 as SVGEGT. With 2 bases clipped from V and 7 bases from J, the junction kept 2 bases outside the gene matches. Here the CDR3 DNA reads TGTGCCAGCAGTTACGGGACAGGGGGCATTGGCTACACCTTC. Translation gives CASSYGTGGIGYTF.

This clone is a singleton in its sample. The chain employs TRBV4-2 and TRBJ2-3, with 15 bases lining up with TRBD2. The germline V gene encodes CDR1 LGHNA and CDR2 YNFKEQ. V shed 4 bases and J 2 bases; nucleotides not matched to a gene: 7. The CDR3 length is 18 residues. The chain's CDR3 is CASSLGTSGGSDTDTQYF. CDR3 coding DNA: TGTGCCAGCAGCCTTGGGACTAGCGGGGGGAGCGACACAGATACGCAGTATTTT.

The rearrangement links TRBV6-2 or TRBV6-3 to TRBJ1-2, with D possibly TRBD1 on 6 matching bases. V dropped 4 bases and J dropped 7 bases, with 13 bases sitting between them. CDR3 length: 13 amino acids. Germline V lookup: CDR1 MNHEY, CDR2 SVGEGT. The CDR3 DNA is TGTGCCAGCAGTTCTTACAGGGAAAGTGGCTACACCTTC. This codes for CASSSYRESGYTF.

V and J are TRBV5-6 and TRBJ2-1, with 11 bases lining up with TRBD2. The trim removed 0 bases at V and 7 bases at J, leaving 6 bases unmatched. The CDR3 contains 16 residues. Germline V gene data show CDR1 as SGHDT and CDR2 as YYEEEE. Written as DNA, the CDR3 is TGTGCCAGCAGCTTGGAACGACTAGCGGGGTTGAATGAGCAGTTCTTC. Its protein is CASSLERLAGLNEQFF. The full variable domain, its missing parts supplied by reference TRBV5-6 and TRBJ2-1, is DAGVTQSPTHLIKTRGQQVTLRCSPKSGHDTVSWYQQALGQGPQFIFQYYEEEERQRGNFPDRFSGHQFPNYSSELNVNALLLGDSALYLCASSLERLAGLNEQFFGPGTRLTVL.

The rearrangement uses TRBV5-1 and TRBJ2-3; a possible D gene is TRBD2 (6 bases). Germline CDR1 reads SGHRS; CDR2 reads YFSETQ. CDR3 length: 16 amino acids. Trimming left V 1 base short and J 2 bases short, with 14 bases between. CDR3 region: CASSLSLGGTTDTQYF. The CDR3 DNA sequence: TGCGCCAGCAGCTTGTCGTTGGGCGGGACCACAGATACGCAGTATTTT.

This rearrangement joins TRBV6-5 to TRBJ2-3; weak D call: TRBD2 (7 bases). There are 15 residues in the CDR3. Trimming stripped 6 bases from V and 3 bases from J, with 16 bases between. Germline V gene lookup returns CDR1 MNHEY and CDR2 SVGAGI. Here the CDR3 DNA reads TGTGCCAGCAGAGCCCGGGGGGCGGTTACAGATACGCAGTATTTT. This translates into CASRARGAVTDTQYF.

V usage is TRBV7-9 and J usage is TRBJ1-1; D unresolved. The CDR3 has 15 amino acids. Germline values: CDR1 SEHNR, CDR2 FQNEAQ (reference sequence). Trimming took 3 bases from V and 1 from J, leaving 12 bases between them. The CDR3: CASSLEELGNTEAFF. DNA for the CDR3: TGTGCCAGCAGCTTGGAGGAGCTGGGGAACACTGAAGCTTTCTTT.

The genes are TRBV29-1 and TRBJ1-1; perhaps TRBD1 as D (5 bases). V lost 5 bases and J lost 0, with 13 bases in between. The CDR3 length is 14 residues. Germline loops: CDR1 SQVTM, CDR2 ANQGSEA. This chain's CDR3 is CSVSQGGMNTEAFF. CDR3 sequence (DNA): TGCAGCGTTAGTCAGGGAGGGATGAACACTGAAGCTTTCTTT.

The V call is TRBV7-9, the J call TRBJ1-3; no clear D gene. CDR1 SEHNR and CDR2 FQNEAQ come from the germline V gene (reference sequence). Trimming shortened V by 5 bases and J by 1 base, and 12 bases separated the two germline ends. There are 15 residues in the CDR3. CDR3 region: CASSAQVVSGNTIYF. CDR3 sequence (DNA): TGTGCCAGCAGCGCCCAGGTTGTATCTGGAAACACCATATATTTT.

The chain uses TRBV7-9 and TRBJ2-6, with 9 nucleotides matching TRBD1. The junction had 6 bases not matched to a gene; V was cut back by 0 bases and J by 0 bases. Germline V gives CDR1 SEHNR, CDR2 FQNEAQ (reference sequence). The CDR3 runs to 19 residues. The CDR3 DNA sequence: TGTGCCAGCAGCTTAGCGGACAGGGGAAAAGGCTCTGGGGCCAACGTCCTGACTTTC. Translation: CASSLADRGKGSGANVLTF. Combining the CDR3 with reference TRBV7-9 and TRBJ2-6 gives the whole variable domain DTGVSQNPRHKITKRGQNVTFRCDPISEHNRLYWYRQTLGQGPEFLTYFQNEAQLEKSRLLSDRFSAERPKGSFSTLEIQRTEQGDSAMYLCASSLADRGKGSGANVLTFGAGSRLTVL.

In this sample, this clone turned up a few times. This rearrangement joins TRBV11-3 to TRBJ1-1; 7 bases are shared with TRBD1. The trim removed 4 bases at V and 2 bases at J, leaving 7 bases unmatched. Germline values: CDR1 SGHNT, CDR2 YENEEA. The CDR3 runs 15 residues. The CDR3 nucleotides read TGTGCCAGCAGCTCAGGGGGACGGGAAAACACTGAAGCTTTCTTT. It translates to CASSSGGRENTEAFF.

The chain uses TRBV18 and TRBJ1-5, with 7 positions matching TRBD1. The CDR3 loop spans 17 amino acids. Germline V CDR1 and CDR2: KGHSH, LQKENI. The V segment lost 2 bases and the J segment 1 base; nucleotides outside the gene matches: 8. For the CDR3, the DNA is TGTGCCAGCTCACCAATACAGGGGCGACTAAGCAATCAGCCCCAGCATTTT. Protein product: CASSPIQGRLSNQPQHF.

The rearrangement links TRBV19 to TRBJ1-4; unclear D gene. Trimming took 3 bases from V and 7 from J, leaving 9 bases between them. This CDR3 comprises 13 residues. CDR1 and CDR2 (germline): LNHDA, SQIVND (reference sequence). CDR3 in amino acids: CASSISGVEKLFF. CDR3 nucleotide sequence: TGTGCCAGTAGTATCTCCGGGGTTGAAAAACTGTTTTTT.